These 5 T cell receptor beta chains share one sample of origin, sequenced in a study of beta chain features in type 1 diabetes. The investigators reverse transcribed all of the isolated RNA, so they sequenced expressed TCRB transcripts. Sequenced by immunoSEQ multiplex PCR; TCRdb stores in-frame clones only, minus some. The sample has hundreds of thousands of clones, 10% to 12% seen once. What was sequenced was naive CD4+ T cells from blood. All receptors come from a woman aged 18-29 years in good health.

The rearrangement joins TRBV4-2 to TRBJ2-7; 7 bases map to TRBD1. Germline trimming cut 4 bases from V and 2 bases from J; bases unmatched to any gene: 8. The V gene's germline CDR1 is LGHNA and CDR2 YNFKEQ. The CDR3 has 15 amino acids. CDR3 in DNA: TGTGCCAGCAGCCTACAGACAGGGTTGACCTACGAGCAGTACTTC. Its translation is CASSLQTGLTYEQYF.

This clone has more than one count but fewer than ten. This chain links TRBV5-4 with TRBJ2-3, with D perhaps TRBD1 (5 bases). The CDR3 is 15 residues long. V was trimmed by 2 bases and J by 3 bases, leaving 13 bases between them. Germline assignment: CDR1 SGHNT and CDR2 YYREEE (reference sequence). CDR3 sequence (DNA): TGTGCCAGCAGCTTTCAAGGTCAGGGTACAGATACGCAGTATTTT. It specifies CASSFQGQGTDTQYF.

The J gene is TRBJ2-1, the V gene TRBV6-5, with D possibly TRBD1 on 6 matching bases. This CDR3 contains 12 residues. Between the trimmed V and J ends, which lost 4 bases and 7 bases, there was a span of 8 bases. Looked up from germline, CDR1 is MNHEY and CDR2 is SVGAGI. CDR3 in DNA: TGTGCCAGCAGTTCCAGGGGAAATGAGCAGTTCTTC. Encoded protein: CASSSRGNEQFF.

This clone was detected only a few times. The chain carries TRBV15 and TRBJ2-1; perhaps TRBD2 as D (5 bases). V was shortened by 2 bases and J by 8 bases, with 19 bases between the two germline ends. Germline values: CDR1 LNHNV, CDR2 YYDKDF (reference sequence). The CDR3 loop spans 16 amino acids. CDR3 in DNA: TGTGCCACCAGCAGACCCTCAGGACGGGGAAACGATGAGCAGTTCTTC. Its protein product is CATSRPSGRGNDEQFF.

The J gene is TRBJ2-7, the V gene TRBV10-3; 11 positions agree with TRBD2. This CDR3 is built from 13 residues. Unmatched junction bases numbered 3, after V lost 6 bases and J lost 5 bases. The V gene's germline CDR1 is ENHRY and CDR2 SYGVKD. In DNA form, the CDR3 reads TGTGCCATCAGGCAGACTAGCGGGAACGAGCAGTACTTC. Translating gives CAIRQTSGNEQYF.